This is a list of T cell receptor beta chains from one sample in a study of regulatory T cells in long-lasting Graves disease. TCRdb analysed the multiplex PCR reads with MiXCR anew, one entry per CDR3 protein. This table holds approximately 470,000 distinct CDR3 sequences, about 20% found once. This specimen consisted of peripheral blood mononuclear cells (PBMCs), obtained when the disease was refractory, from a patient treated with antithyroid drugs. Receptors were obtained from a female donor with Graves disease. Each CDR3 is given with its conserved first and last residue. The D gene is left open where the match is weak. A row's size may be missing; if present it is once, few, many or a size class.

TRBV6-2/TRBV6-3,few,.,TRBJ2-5,TGTGCCAGCAGTTACTCACCCAGCCAAGAGACCCAGTACTTC,CASSYSPSQETQYF
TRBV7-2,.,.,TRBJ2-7,TGTGCCAGCAGCTTTCGCTTGACCCAGTACGAGCAGTACTTC,CASSFRLTQYEQYF
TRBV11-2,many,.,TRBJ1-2,TGTGCCAGCAGCTTGCGAGGGAGGGTCGACGGCTACACCTTC,CASSLRGRVDGYTF
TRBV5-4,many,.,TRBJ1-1,TGTGCCAGCAGCGACGGACAGACGAACACTGAAGCTTTCTTT,CASSDGQTNTEAFF
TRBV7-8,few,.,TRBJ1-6,TGTGCCAGCAGCTTAGGGGGGGGCCATAATTCACCCCTCCACTTT,CASSLGGGHNSPLHF
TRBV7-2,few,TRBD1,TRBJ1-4,TGTGCCAGCAGCTGGACAGGGAATGAAAAACTGTTTTTT,CASSWTGNEKLFF
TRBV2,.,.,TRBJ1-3,TGTGCCAGCAACGGGGGTCTTGACACCATATATTTT,CASNGGLDTIYF
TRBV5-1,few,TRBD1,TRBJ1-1,TGCGCCAGCAGGCCACAGGGGGCGCGCACTGAAGCTTTCTTT,CASRPQGARTEAFF
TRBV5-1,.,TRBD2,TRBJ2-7,TGCGCCAGCAGCTTGGGCGGCGGGAGACCTTCCGAGCAGTACTTC,CASSLGGGRPSEQYF
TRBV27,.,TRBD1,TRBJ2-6,TGTGCCAGCAGTTCACTGACAGGGGGTGGATCTGGGGCCAACGTCCTGACTTTC,CASSSLTGGGSGANVLTF
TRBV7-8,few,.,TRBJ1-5,TGTGCCAGCAGCCCCGAGGTCCCGGTCGGGCAGCCCCAGCATTTT,CASSPEVPVGQPQHF
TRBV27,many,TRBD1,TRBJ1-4,TGTGCCAGCAGTTCATACAGGGGAAAGCGGGAAAAACTGTTTTTT,CASSSYRGKREKLFF
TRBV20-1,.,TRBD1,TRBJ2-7,TGCAATGCTTACCATAGACAGGGAAGCTCCTACGAGCAGTACTTC,CNAYHRQGSSYEQYF
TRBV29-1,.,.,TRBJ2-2,TGCAGCTTAGGGGGGGTTTGGACCGGGGAGCTGTTTTTT,CSLGGVWTGELFF
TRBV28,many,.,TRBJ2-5,TGTGCCAGCAGTTCTGCCTACACAGGGTGGGAGACCCAGTACTTC,CASSSAYTGWETQYF
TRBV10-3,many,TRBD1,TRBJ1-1,TGTGCCACCCTGGACCGGGACAGTCACGAAGCTTTCTTT,CATLDRDSHEAFF
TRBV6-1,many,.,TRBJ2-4,TGTGCCAGCACAAATTTTGGAGGGCCCGGGAACATTCAGTACTTC,CASTNFGGPGNIQYF
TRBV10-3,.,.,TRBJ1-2,TGTGCCATCAGTGGGACCGCCGGCTATGGCTACACCTTC,CAISGTAGYGYTF
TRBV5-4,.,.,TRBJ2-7,TGTGCCAGCAGCTTGGAGGGAGGAGCTCGGGCCGAGCAGTACTTC,CASSLEGGARAEQYF
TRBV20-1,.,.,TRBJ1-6,TGCAGTGCGTCGCGGGGAAATAATTCACCCCCCCACTTT,CSASRGNNSPPHF
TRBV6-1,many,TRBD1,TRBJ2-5,TGTGCCAGCAGTGCACCGGGACAGGGGGATGAGACCCAGTACTTC,CASSAPGQGDETQYF
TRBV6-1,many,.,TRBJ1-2,TGTGCCAGCAGAGCAAGAGGGACCTACTATGGCTACACCTTC,CASRARGTYYGYTF
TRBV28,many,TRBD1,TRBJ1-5,TGTGCCAGCAGCCCTAAGACAGGGCCGCGCAATCAGCCCCAGCATTTT,CASSPKTGPRNQPQHF
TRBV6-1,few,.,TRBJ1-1,TGTGCCAGCAGTGAAGGGGAGGGCTGGGGCACTGAAGCTTTCTTT,CASSEGEGWGTEAFF
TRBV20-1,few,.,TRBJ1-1,TGCAGTGCTTACTCCTGGACAGCCAACACTGAAGCTTTCTTT,CSAYSWTANTEAFF
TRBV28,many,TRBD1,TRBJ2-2,TGTGCCAGCAGGCGGCCTGGGACAGGACTCACCGGGGAGCTGTTTTTT,CASRRPGTGLTGELFF
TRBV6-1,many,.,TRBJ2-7,TGTGCCAGCGAAGGGATCTACGAGCAGTACTTC,CASEGIYEQYF
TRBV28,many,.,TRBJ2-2,TGTGCCAGCAGATTAGAACATAGGTTTCACACCGGGGAGCTGTTTTTT,CASRLEHRFHTGELFF
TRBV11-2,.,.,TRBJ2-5,TGTGCCAGCAGCTTAGGTCGGAGGAGGGAGACCCAGTACTTC,CASSLGRRRETQYF
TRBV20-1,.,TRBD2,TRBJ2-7,TGCAGTGCTAGAGATCGTAGGACTAGCGTCTACGAGCAGTACTTC,CSARDRRTSVYEQYF
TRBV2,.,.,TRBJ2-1,TGTGCCAGCAGTCGGACAGACAATGAGCAGTTCTTC,CASSRTDNEQFF
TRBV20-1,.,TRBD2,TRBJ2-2,TGCAGTGCTAGCGGGGGACTAGCGGGAGTAGGGACCGGGGAGCTGTTTTTT,CSASGGLAGVGTGELFF
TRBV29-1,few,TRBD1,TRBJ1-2,TGCAGCGTTGGTGGGACAGGAAACTATGGCTACACCTTC,CSVGGTGNYGYTF
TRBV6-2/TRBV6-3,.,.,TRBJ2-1,TGTGCCAGCAGTTACTTCGAGCATGGGGGAAATGAGCAGTTCTTC,CASSYFEHGGNEQFF
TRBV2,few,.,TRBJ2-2,TGTGCCAGCAGCTTATCCTGGAGCGGGGAGCTGTTTTTT,CASSLSWSGELFF
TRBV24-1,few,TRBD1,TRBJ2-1,TGTGCCACCAGTGATAGGACAGGGAAAGAGCAGTTCTTC,CATSDRTGKEQFF
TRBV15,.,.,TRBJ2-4,TGTGCCACCAGCAGAGTTTCCCCCCGACAGGGAGGGGCCAAAAACATTCAGTACTTC,CATSRVSPRQGGAKNIQYF
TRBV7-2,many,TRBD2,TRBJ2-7,TGTGCCAGCAGCCCGGTTGCGGGGGGGGCGTACGAGCAGTACTTC,CASSPVAGGAYEQYF
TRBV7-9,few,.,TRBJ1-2,TGTGCCAGCAGCCTAACGACAAGAATCAACTATGGCTACACCTTC,CASSLTTRINYGYTF
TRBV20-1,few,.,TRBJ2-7,TGCAGTGCTAGTTCCCAATTCTACGAGCAGTACTTC,CSASSQFYEQYF
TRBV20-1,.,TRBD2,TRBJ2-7,TGCAGTGCTAGGACTAGCGGGAGAAGGGAGCAGTACTTC,CSARTSGRREQYF
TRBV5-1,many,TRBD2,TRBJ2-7,TGCGCCAGCAGGGAAGCGGGAGGTCTCTACGAGCAGTACTTC,CASREAGGLYEQYF
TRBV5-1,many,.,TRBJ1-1,TGCGCCAGCAGCTTGAGGGTGGGACGGATGAACACTGAAGCTTTCTTT,CASSLRVGRMNTEAFF
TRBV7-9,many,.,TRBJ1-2,TGTGCCAGCAGCGACACGGGGGGGAACTATGGCTACACCTTC,CASSDTGGNYGYTF
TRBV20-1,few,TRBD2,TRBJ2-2,TGCAGTGCTGTTGGCCCGGGGACTAGCGGGAGGGTTGTTACCGGGGAGCTGTTTTTT,CSAVGPGTSGRVVTGELFF
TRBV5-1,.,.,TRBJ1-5,TGCGCCAGCAGCTTGACGACAGGACTTCAGCCCCAGCATTTT,CASSLTTGLQPQHF
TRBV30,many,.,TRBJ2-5,TGTGCCTGGAGCCAAAGGGGGGTTCAAGAGACCCAGTACTTC,CAWSQRGVQETQYF
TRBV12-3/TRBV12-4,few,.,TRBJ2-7,TGTGCCAGCAGTTGGGACCACCCGGACGAGCAGTACTTC,CASSWDHPDEQYF
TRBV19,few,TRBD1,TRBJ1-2,TGTGCCAGTAGTATAGGGTGGACAGGGCCGTCCGGCGGCTACACCTTC,CASSIGWTGPSGGYTF
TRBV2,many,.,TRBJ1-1,TGTGCCGCTGGTGGACTGCCTCCGAACACTGAAGCTTTCTTT,CAAGGLPPNTEAFF
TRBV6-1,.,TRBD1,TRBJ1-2,TGTGCCAGCAGCACCGACAGGGACCGTGGCTACACCTTC,CASSTDRDRGYTF
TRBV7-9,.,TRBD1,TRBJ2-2,TGTGCCAGCAGTGGTGCCGGGACAGGACCGAACACCGGGGAGCTGTTTTTT,CASSGAGTGPNTGELFF
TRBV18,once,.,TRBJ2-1,TGTGCCAGCTCGCGTGGAGCGTTGACCTACAATGAGCAGTTCTTC,CASSRGALTYNEQFF
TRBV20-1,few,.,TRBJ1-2,TGCAGTGCTAGAGATTGGAGGGGTAGGAGCAAGGGTAACTATGGCTACACCTTC,CSARDWRGRSKGNYGYTF
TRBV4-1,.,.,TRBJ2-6,TGCGCCAGCAGCCAAGGTGAGGGTTTGGTATCTGGGGCCAACGTCCTGACTTTC,CASSQGEGLVSGANVLTF